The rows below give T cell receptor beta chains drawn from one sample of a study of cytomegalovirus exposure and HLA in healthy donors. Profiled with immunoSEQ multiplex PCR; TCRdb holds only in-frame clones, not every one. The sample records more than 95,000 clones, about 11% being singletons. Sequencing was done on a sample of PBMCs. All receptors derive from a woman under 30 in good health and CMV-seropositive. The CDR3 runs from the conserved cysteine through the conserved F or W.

CASSLGLTVNTEAFF	TRBV27	TRBJ1-1
CASSYPGVAGDIQYF	TRBV28	TRBJ2-4
CASSLAAGSSGNTIYF	TRBV28	TRBJ1-3
CASSLDPADYYGYTF	TRBV11-2	TRBJ1-2
CASRAGTGGTYEQYF	TRBV27	TRBJ2-7
CASSIPHLFGTSLNGYTF	TRBV19	TRBJ1-2
CASSLERLDYGYTF	TRBV7-9	TRBJ1-2
CASTPTGGQVRTEAFF	TRBV7-8	TRBJ1-1
CASSSQAKVNYGYTF	TRBV13	TRBJ1-2
CASSSTSSGGLNTIYF	TRBV6-6	TRBJ1-3
CASSAGAGSTDTQYF	TRBV6-4	TRBJ2-3
CASSLYSSGALALIGEQFF	TRBV27	TRBJ2-1
CASTPLTGANYGYTF	TRBV7-8	TRBJ1-2
CASRLQGGSAFF	TRBV27	TRBJ1-1
CASSIGEGGPYNEQFF	TRBV19	TRBJ2-1
CASSPFAGAEAFF	TRBV19	TRBJ1-1
CASSLDGVSGEKLFF	TRBV28	TRBJ1-4
CASSLAQGGRDEQYF	TRBV7-9	TRBJ2-7
CASSPLAGVRETQYF	TRBV7-3	TRBJ2-5
CASSQEAGSSETQYF	TRBV4-2	TRBJ2-5
CASSQQGRNTEAFF	TRBV6-5	TRBJ1-1
CASRPDSSYEQYF	TRBV11-3	TRBJ2-7
CASQGGPSYEQYF	TRBV6-5	TRBJ2-7
CASSIKAGGYEQYF	TRBV19	TRBJ2-7
CASSREGNSPLHF	TRBV5-1	TRBJ1-6
CASSLRGLDGYTF	TRBV27	TRBJ1-2
CASSPTFSPGANVLTF	TRBV27	TRBJ2-6
CAWSVAGNTIYF	TRBV30	TRBJ1-3
CASGDYFYEQYF	TRBV2	TRBJ2-7
CASSRTSGVSYEQYF	TRBV28	TRBJ2-7
CASTQSGLAASTDTQYF	TRBV25-1	TRBJ2-3
CASRVEGGGTGELFF	TRBV2	TRBJ2-2